These 30 T cell receptor beta chains were all obtained from the same sample, sequenced in a study of blood T cell repertoires in COVID-19. The repertoire was sequenced with immunoSEQ multiplex PCR; TCRdb's copy has only in-frame clones and lacks some. This table holds some 230,000 clones, roughly 89% found once. The material sequenced was peripheral blood. These receptors were obtained from a man aged 30 to 39 who had recovered from COVID-19.

The V and J genes are TRBV5-1 and TRBJ2-2, with TRBD2 matching 10 bases. CDR1 and CDR2 (germline): SGHRS, YFSETQ. The V segment lost 2 bases and the J segment 1 base; nucleotides outside the gene matches: 8. This CDR3 comprises 18 residues. CDR3 bases: TGCGCCAGCAGCTTCCCAGAACCTAGCGGGGGGAACACCGGGGAGCTGTTTTTT. Translation gives CASSFPEPSGGNTGELFF.

This clone has only a few counts. The chain joins TRBV13 to TRBJ1-1; tentatively, D is TRBD1 (6 bases). Germline CDR1 is PRHDT and CDR2 is FYEKMQ (reference sequence). This CDR3 region has 15 residues. With 8 bases removed from V and 0 bases from J, the gap between germline ends came to 16 bases. As DNA, the CDR3 is TGTGCCAGCTCGAAACAGGGACCCATGAACACTGAAGCTTTCTTT. It yields the protein CASSKQGPMNTEAFF.

The V call is TRBV15, the J call TRBJ1-1; D is perhaps TRBD1 (6 bases). The ends were cut back, 4 bases at V and 5 bases at J, with 14 bases in the middle. Germline values: CDR1 LNHNV, CDR2 YYDKDF (reference sequence). The CDR3 contains 14 residues. This CDR3 reads CATSNYREGTEAFF. CDR3 DNA: TGTGCCACCAGCAATTACAGGGAAGGTACTGAAGCTTTCTTT.

This chain uses TRBV6-2 or TRBV6-3 with TRBJ1-2, with TRBD1 matching over 11 bases. This CDR3 has 16 residues. The V segment lost 2 bases and the J segment 7 bases; nucleotides outside the gene matches: 9. Germline CDR1 reads MNHEY; CDR2 reads SVGEGT. The CDR3 region is CASSYLGQGALSGYTF. In DNA form, the CDR3 reads TGTGCCAGCAGTTACCTAGGACAGGGGGCGCTTTCTGGCTACACCTTC.

This rearrangement joins TRBV21-1 to TRBJ1-6; the table's D gene call, TRBD1, was not cross checked with the DNA. TRBV21-1 is classified as a pseudogene. CDR3 length: 15 amino acids. The CDR3 DNA reads as TGTGCCAGCAGCCAACCGGGACAGCCTAATTCACCCCTCCACTTT. It codes for CASSQPGQPNSPLHF.

The gene calls are TRBV5-4 and TRBJ2-7; TRBD2 matches 7 bases. J was trimmed by 1 base and V by 3 bases; bases with no gene match: 1. CDR3 length: 13 amino acids. CDR1 and CDR2 from the germline V gene are SGHNT and YYREEE (reference sequence). The CDR3 nucleotides read TGTGCCAGCAGCTCTAGCGGTTCCTACGAGCAGTACTTC. Its protein is CASSSSGSYEQYF. The full variable domain, its missing parts supplied by reference TRBV5-4 and TRBJ2-7, is ETGVTQSPTHLIKTRGQQVTLRCSSQSGHNTVSWYQQALGQGPQFIFQYYREEENGRGNFPPRFSGLQFPNYSSELNVNALELDDSALYLCASSSSGSYEQYFGPGTRLTVT.

V usage is TRBV6-5 and J usage is TRBJ1-5, with no clear D. V lost 6 bases and J 11 bases, leaving 17 bases between the germline ends. This CDR3 comprises 13 residues. Germline V gene lookup returns CDR1 MNHEY and CDR2 SVGAGI. CDR3: CASSTRPLAAQHF. The CDR3 DNA reads as TGTGCCAGCAGCACTAGGCCTCTCGCCGCCCAGCATTTT.

The CDR3, as DNA: TGTGCCAGCAGCTTAGGCCAGGGGGCGCCCGGCTACACCTTC. It codes for CASSLGQGAPGYTF. This chain links TRBV7-2 with TRBJ1-2, with TRBD1 matching over 8 bases. Germline lookup yields CDR1 SGHTA and CDR2 FQGNSA. This CDR3 spans 14 amino acids. V lost 1 base to trimming and J lost 8 bases; unmatched junction nucleotides: 6.

The chain couples TRBV10-1 to TRBJ2-2; unclear D gene. The CDR3 loop spans 12 amino acids. V lost 6 bases and J lost 4, with 6 bases in between. Germline values: CDR1 WNHNN, CDR2 SYGVQD (reference sequence). The chain's CDR3 is CASSLGTGELFF. DNA for the CDR3: TGCGCCAGCAGCCTAGGCACCGGGGAGCTGTTTTTT.

The chain has TRBV10-3 and TRBJ2-5; 8 positions agree with TRBD2. The germline V gene has CDR1 ENHRY and CDR2 SYGVKD. V dropped 0 bases and J dropped 2; count of bases not matched to a gene: 2. The CDR3 runs to 15 residues. CDR3 in DNA: TGTGCCATCAGTGAGTCGTTAGCGGGACAAGAGACCCAGTACTTC. Its protein product is CAISESLAGQETQYF.

The rearrangement uses TRBV7-2 and TRBJ2-3; 7 bases line up with TRBD2. In germline, CDR1 is SGHTA, CDR2 FQGNSA. The trim removed 3 bases at V and 5 bases at J, leaving 11 bases unmatched. The CDR3 has 16 residues. The CDR3 here is CASSFNMAGEGDTQYF. The DNA of the CDR3 is TGTGCCAGCAGCTTTAATATGGCGGGGGAAGGAGATACGCAGTATTTT. Full variable domain (remainder filled in from reference TRBV7-2 and TRBJ2-3): GAGVSQSPSNKVTEKGKDVELRCDPISGHTALYWYRQSLGQGLEFLIYFQGNSAPDKSGLPSDRFSAERTGGSVSTLTIQRTQQEDSAVYLCASSFNMAGEGDTQYFGPGTRLTVL.

This clone has more than one count but fewer than ten. This chain uses TRBV28 with TRBJ1-5; 9 nucleotides align to TRBD1. After removal of 6 bases from V and 0 bases from J, the junction contained 0 bases not matched to a gene. The length of the CDR3 is 14 residues. From germline, CDR1 is MDHEN and CDR2 SYDVKM. Here the CDR3 DNA reads TGTGCCAGCAGGACAGGGGGTAGCAATCAGCCCCAGCATTTT. Translated: CASRTGGSNQPQHF.

This clone was observed a handful of times. The chain has TRBV27 and TRBJ2-7; TRBD1 agrees at 7 bases. The germline CDR1 and CDR2 sequences are MNHEY and SMNVEV (reference sequence). The V segment lost 3 bases and the J segment 1 base; nucleotides outside the gene matches: 9. The CDR3 length is 16 residues. DNA of the CDR3: TGTGCCAGCAGTTTGGGGCCAAACAGGGGTTCCTACGAGCAGTACTTC. Protein: CASSLGPNRGSYEQYF.

This chain links TRBV3-1 (or the pseudogene TRBV3-2) with TRBJ2-5, with TRBD1 as a possible D gene (6 bases). The CDR3 is made up of 15 amino acids. Looked up from germline, CDR1 is LGHDT and CDR2 is YNNKEL (reference sequence). Trimming left V 3 bases short and J 0 bases short, with 11 bases between. The CDR3 bases are TGTGCCAGCAGCCAGACCGGGACACACCAAGAGACCCAGTACTTC. It codes for CASSQTGTHQETQYF.

V is TRBV11-3 and J is TRBJ2-3; 9 bases agree with TRBD2. CDR3 length equals 14 residues. Germline assignment: CDR1 SGHNT and CDR2 YENEEA. V trimming: 6 bases; J trimming: 6 bases; junction bases outside the gene matches: 7. For the CDR3, the DNA is TGTGCCAGCAGTGTGGGCCTAGCGGGGGATACGCAGTATTTT. It translates to CASSVGLAGDTQYF.

The chain employs TRBV2 and TRBJ2-1, with D perhaps TRBD2 (5 bases). Deletions cut 6 bases from V and 7 bases from J, with 19 bases between. CDR1 is SNHLY and CDR2 is FYNNEI in the germline V gene. The CDR3 is 15 residues long. DNA for the CDR3: TGTGCCAGCAGGGGCTCCGGGAATGCGAGAAATGAGCAGTTCTTC. Protein sequence: CASRGSGNARNEQFF.

The chain links TRBV7-9 to TRBJ1-4, with 9 bases matching TRBD1. Germline trimming cut 5 bases from V and 4 bases from J; bases unmatched to any gene: 11. The germline gives CDR1 SEHNR, CDR2 FQNEAQ (reference sequence). The CDR3 has 17 amino acids. As DNA, the CDR3 is TGTGCCAGCAGCCCCGCCCTCGGACAGGGGAATAATGAAAAACTGTTTTTT. This sequence encodes CASSPALGQGNNEKLFF.

This clone appeared a single time. This chain joins TRBV7-6 and TRBJ1-3; no clear D. CDR3 length: 15 amino acids. Trimming took 5 bases from V and 0 from J, leaving 11 bases between them. Germline V CDR1 and CDR2: SGHVS, FNYEAQ. This chain's CDR3 is CASSLGWASGNTIYF. In DNA, the CDR3 is TGTGCCAGCAGCCTAGGATGGGCCTCTGGAAACACCATATATTTT.

The chain has TRBV30 and TRBJ1-1; the match to TRBD1 covers 7 bases. V shed 2 bases, J shed 4 bases, and the junction held 4 bases outside the gene matches. The CDR3 is made up of 13 amino acids. From germline, CDR1 is GTSNPN and CDR2 SVGIG (reference sequence). The CDR3 DNA reads as TGTGCCTGGAGTAAACAGGGGTCCACTGAAGCTTTCTTT. Translated: CAWSKQGSTEAFF.

The rearrangement links TRBV2 to TRBJ2-1; D is perhaps TRBD2 (6 bases). The CDR3 contains 12 residues. Germline V gene data show CDR1 as SNHLY and CDR2 as FYNNEI. The V and J ends lost 6 bases and 13 bases respectively, with 16 bases between them. This chain's CDR3 is CASRIQRGIQFF. Here the CDR3 DNA reads TGTGCCAGCAGGATACAACGGGGGATTCAGTTCTTC.

The chain employs TRBV27 and TRBJ1-5; possibly TRBD1 for D (5 bases). The CDR3 consists of 16 residues. With 2 bases removed from V and 5 bases from J, the gap between germline ends came to 16 bases. CDR1 is MNHEY and CDR2 is SMNVEV in the germline V gene (reference sequence). The CDR3 loop reads CASSLSRATPDQPQHF. CDR3 bases: TGTGCCAGCAGTTTAAGCAGGGCTACCCCAGATCAGCCCCAGCATTTT.

The table lists this clone with a few counts. This chain uses TRBV29-1 with TRBJ1-1; D remains unclear. The CDR3 is 13 amino acids. CDR1 is SQVTM and CDR2 is ANQGSEA in the germline V gene. Trimming stripped 3 bases from V and 0 bases from J, with 8 bases between. For the CDR3, the DNA is TGCAGCGTTGACGCCAGGATGAACACTGAAGCTTTCTTT. This sequence encodes CSVDARMNTEAFF.

V and J are TRBV6-5 and TRBJ2-3, with a possible D match to TRBD2 (6 bases). Trimming pared 6 bases from V and 10 bases from J, leaving 14 bases between. Germline V gene data show CDR1 as MNHEY and CDR2 as SVGAGI. This CDR3 contains 12 residues. Here the CDR3 reads CASSDNGGAQYF. CDR3 sequence (DNA): TGTGCCAGCAGCGATAACGGGGGTGCGCAGTATTTT.

The rearrangement uses TRBV4-2 and TRBJ2-5, with a tentative D call TRBD2 (6 bases). The CDR3 has 16 amino acids. V lost 1 base to trimming and J lost 5 bases, with 17 bases between them. Looked up from germline, CDR1 is LGHNA and CDR2 is YNFKEQ. The CDR3, as DNA: TGTGCCAGCAGCCAAGGGACAACGGGGAGGCCGGAGACCCAGTACTTC. It yields the protein CASSQGTTGRPETQYF.

This chain connects TRBV11-2 to TRBJ2-2; 14 bases map to TRBD2. J gave up 7 bases and V 5 bases, and 12 bases lay outside the gene matches. The germline CDR1 and CDR2 sequences are SGHAT and FQNNGV. The CDR3 runs 18 residues. The CDR3 sequence is CASSRRTSGGIYDGELFF. The CDR3 DNA is TGTGCCAGCAGCCGGCGGACTAGCGGGGGGATATATGACGGGGAGCTGTTTTTT. The whole variable domain, filled in from reference TRBV11-2 and TRBJ2-2, reads EAGVAQSPRYKIIEKRQSVAFWCNPISGHATLYWYQQILGQGPKLLIQFQNNGVVDDSQLPKDRFSAERLKGVDSTLKIQPAKLEDSAVYLCASSRRTSGGIYDGELFFGEGSRLTVL.

The chain carries TRBV5-4 and TRBJ1-5, with D perhaps TRBD1 (5 bases). Germline-derived CDR1 and CDR2 are SGHNT and YYREEE (reference sequence). V lost 4 bases and J lost 5, with 10 bases in between. This CDR3 has 13 residues. CDR3 amino acids: CASSRGEDQPQHF. The DNA for the CDR3 is TGTGCCAGCAGCAGAGGGGAGGATCAGCCCCAGCATTTT.

The chain links TRBV12-3 or TRBV12-4 to TRBJ1-2; 7 nucleotides align to TRBD1. The V segment lost 6 bases and the J segment 11 bases; nucleotides outside the gene matches: 9. The CDR3 is 12 amino acids. The CDR3 sequence: CASSRGTEGYTF. DNA of the CDR3: TGTGCCAGCAGCCGAGGGACAGAGGGGTACACCTTC.

The rearrangement links TRBV3-1 (or the pseudogene TRBV3-2) to TRBJ1-6; possibly TRBD1 for D (5 bases). V was cut by 3 bases and J by 1 base, with 13 bases left in between. The CDR3 runs to 17 residues. From germline, CDR1 is LGHDT and CDR2 YNNKEL (reference sequence). The DNA of the CDR3 is TGTGCCAGCAGCCAGGCACTCCGACAGTCCTATAATTCACCCCTCCACTTT. It codes for CASSQALRQSYNSPLHF.

The chain employs TRBV3-1 (or the pseudogene TRBV3-2) and TRBJ1-3; D is perhaps TRBD1 (6 bases). The CDR3 is made up of 15 amino acids. Trimming stripped 4 bases from V and 3 bases from J, with 13 bases between. CDR1 LGHDT and CDR2 YNNKEL come from the germline V gene (reference sequence). The CDR3 DNA reads TGTGCCAGCAGCCCCCTGGGACACCTTGGAAACACCATATATTTT. It is translated as CASSPLGHLGNTIYF.

V is TRBV19 and J is TRBJ2-2, with a possible D match to TRBD1 (6 bases). V gave up 6 bases and J gave up 7 bases, with 18 bases separating them. Germline values: CDR1 LNHDA, CDR2 SQIVND (reference sequence). The CDR3 runs 15 residues. This chain's CDR3 is CASRSSGASGGELFF. The CDR3 nucleotides read TGTGCCAGTAGATCTTCAGGGGCGAGCGGCGGGGAGCTGTTTTTT.